This T cell receptor beta chain was profiled in a study of blood T cells in healthy people across ages. Each donor supplied 8 to 10 milliliters of peripheral blood. For the second PCR, which ran for roughly 6 to 11 cycles, a sample-barcoded 5' primer and a J-beta primer mix were used. MiXCR, run by TCRdb on the 5' RACE reads, gives a single entry per CDR3 protein. The sample yields about a million distinct CDR3 sequences, around 54% seen once. As concerns this clonotype: Its target is unknown.

Study observations and caveats: Whereas aged donors had fewer naive CD4+ cells, long-lived donors had more of them and higher diversity.

Germline CDR1 and CDR2: SGHTA and FQGNSA. This CDR3 spans 14 amino acids. Trimming left V 5 bases short and J 7 bases short, with 16 bases between. The sequencing input was blood. The sequence derives from a woman aged 55-69 years in good health. This sequence joins TRBV7-2 and TRBJ2-3; possible D gene TRBD1, 6 bases. The CDR3 protein is CASSVGGFGNTQYF. The DNA of the CDR3 is TGTGCCAGCAGCGTAGGGGGTTTCGGGAATACGCAGTATTTT.